This TCR beta chain was documented in a study of blood T cell repertoires in COVID-19. Study details: The origin of the acute and convalescent COVID-19 samples was the United States, Italy and Spain.

CDR1 is GTSNPN, CDR2 SVGIG, per germline (reference sequence). This CDR3 comprises 13 residues. V trimming: 4 bases; J trimming: 7 bases; junction bases outside the gene matches: 6. The table lists this clone with a count of one. Patients in Seattle were enrolled during active infection, then followed longitudinally. The method was immunoSEQ multiplex PCR; TCRdb's version includes in-frame clones alone and lacks a portion of them. The table records 85,000 to 120,000 clones, over 85% of them present only once. The sequence derives from a woman between 50 and 59 years old with COVID-19, enrolled during active disease. V usage is TRBV30 and J usage is TRBJ1-5, with TRBD1 matching 8 bases. The sequencing sample was made of peripheral blood. The CDR3 loop is CAWTGGAGQPQHF. As DNA, the CDR3 is TGTGCCTGGACAGGGGGCGCCGGCCAGCCCCAGCATTTT.